What follows are 23 T cell receptor beta chains derived from one specimen sequenced in a study of blood T cell repertoires in COVID-19. The data were produced by immunoSEQ multiplex PCR, yet TCRdb's version contains in-frame clones alone and is incomplete. The table records about 250,000 clones, approximately 78% of them present only once. The sequenced material came from PBMCs or T cells enriched from blood (not recorded which). The receptors come from a middle-aged man who had been exposed to COVID-19.

The CDR3 nucleotides are TGTGCCAGCTCACCACTCCAGGGCTCCTACAATGAGCAGTTCTTC. Translated, it gives CASSPLQGSYNEQFF. The genes are TRBV18 and TRBJ2-1; perhaps TRBD1 as D (5 bases). There are 15 residues in the CDR3. Germline-derived CDR1 and CDR2 are KGHSH and LQKENI. V lost 1 base and J lost 0, with 7 bases in between.

The chain carries TRBV21-1 and TRBJ2-1; no DNA check was done on the table's D call, TRBD2. TRBV21-1 is a recognized pseudogene. The CDR3 is 14 amino acids. In DNA form, the CDR3 reads TGTGCCAGCAGCCCCTCGGGAGCGGGGATTGAGCAGTTCTTC. Protein: CASSPSGAGIEQFF.

This clone was seen just once. The J gene is TRBJ1-1, the V gene TRBV30, with 11 bases fitting TRBD1. V was clipped by 8 bases and J by 3 bases; unmatched bases: 11. CDR3 size: 15 residues. CDR1 is GTSNPN and CDR2 is SVGIG in the germline V gene (reference sequence). The chain's CDR3 is CAVDRGRFLYTEAFF. In DNA form, the CDR3 reads TGTGCCGTGGACAGGGGGCGATTTCTGTACACTGAAGCTTTCTTT. Filled out from reference TRBV30 and TRBJ1-1, the complete variable domain reads SQTIHQWPATLVQPVGSPLSLECTVEGTSNPNLYWYRQAAGRGLQLLFYSVGIGQISSEVPQNLSASRPQDRQFILSSKKLLLSDSGFYLCAVDRGRFLYTEAFFGQGTRLTVV.

The V call is TRBV7-9, the J call TRBJ1-6, with D possibly being TRBD1 (5 bases). The CDR3 spans 14 residues. Germline assignment: CDR1 SEHNR and CDR2 FQNEAQ (reference sequence). V lost 5 bases, J lost 6 bases, and 11 bases lay in between. The CDR3 DNA is TGTGCCAGCAGCCCAGACAGCGCTAATTCACCCCTCCACTTT. This encodes CASSPDSANSPLHF.

The rearrangement links TRBV30 to TRBJ2-1; D perhaps matches TRBD2 (6 bases). V lost 4 bases to trimming and J lost 7 bases, with 20 bases between them. CDR3 length: 15 residues. Germline V lookup: CDR1 GTSNPN, CDR2 SVGIG (reference sequence). CDR3 nucleotide sequence: TGTGCCTGGACCGTCGGGCTAGCGATAGAAAATGAGCAGTTCTTC. Protein product: CAWTVGLAIENEQFF.

The chain recombines TRBV2 with TRBJ1-1; no definite D call. Germline lookup yields CDR1 SNHLY and CDR2 FYNNEI. The V gene lost 7 bases and the J gene lost 6 bases, with 15 bases spanning the gap. The CDR3 is 13 amino acids. The CDR3 DNA reads TGTGCCAGCAACTACCGACCCCTCGCTGAAGCTTTCTTT. Translating gives CASNYRPLAEAFF.

Worth noting for this clone: Additional DNA sequences in this sample encode the identical CDR3. The V call is TRBV12-3 or TRBV12-4, the J call TRBJ2-1; D remains ambiguous. This CDR3 is built from 12 residues. Trimming left V 6 bases short and J 7 bases short, with 10 bases between. The CDR3 sequence is CASSRLRNEQFF. The CDR3 DNA reads as TGTGCCAGCAGCCGACTCCGTAATGAGCAGTTCTTC.

The gene calls are TRBV5-1 and TRBJ2-3, with TRBD1 identical over 8 bases. This CDR3 is built from 15 residues. Germline lookup yields CDR1 SGHRS and CDR2 YFSETQ. V gave up 4 bases and J gave up 2 bases; unmatched junction bases: 6. The CDR3 coding sequence is TGCGCCAGCAGCGACTCGACAGGGGCCACAGATACGCAGTATTTT. It encodes CASSDSTGATDTQYF.

The chain employs TRBV2 and TRBJ2-2; 10 nucleotides agree with TRBD2. The CDR3 consists of 15 residues. The germline V gene encodes CDR1 SNHLY and CDR2 FYNNEI. The V gene end was trimmed by 8 bases and the J gene end by 4 bases; junction bases not matched to a gene: 7. In DNA, the CDR3 is TGTGCCAGCTCTACCTTAGCGGGAGGCACCGGGGAGCTGTTTTTT. Its protein product is CASSTLAGGTGELFF.

This clone was counted a single time. The chain links TRBV24-1 to TRBJ2-1, with 8 bases that match TRBD1. Germline V lookup: CDR1 KGHDR, CDR2 SFDVKD. This CDR3 has 15 amino acids. With V trimmed by 5 bases and J by 9 bases, 11 bases remained unmatched. CDR3 sequence (DNA): TGTGCCACCAGTGCCGGACAGGGTCGTTGGGGTGAGCAGTTCTTC. This codes for CATSAGQGRWGEQFF.

V is TRBV2 and J is TRBJ2-7; D not certain. The CDR3 has 11 residues. With 6 bases removed from V and 4 bases from J, the gap between germline ends came to 7 bases. Germline V gives CDR1 SNHLY, CDR2 FYNNEI. The CDR3: CASRMEYEQYF. In DNA, the CDR3 is TGTGCCAGCAGAATGGAGTACGAGCAGTACTTC.

The chain couples TRBV25-1 to TRBJ1-5, with D unresolved. The CDR3 contains 14 residues. Germline CDR1 is MGHDK and CDR2 is SYGVNS. The V end lost 1 base, the J end lost 11 bases, and 15 bases lay between the germline ends. This CDR3 reads CASSESGSSGTQHF. The CDR3 DNA reads TGTGCCAGCAGTGAATCGGGTAGTTCCGGAACCCAGCATTTT.

The chain joins TRBV6-5 to TRBJ2-7, with no clear D. This CDR3 spans 14 amino acids. Trimming stripped 7 bases from V and 2 bases from J, with 15 bases between. The germline CDR1 and CDR2 sequences are MNHEY and SVGAGI. The CDR3 nucleotides are TGTGCCAGCAATGGGCGTTGGTCTACCTACGAGCAGTACTTC. As protein: CASNGRWSTYEQYF.

The gene calls are TRBV10-3 and TRBJ2-7, with D perhaps TRBD2 (5 bases). This CDR3 comprises 13 residues. Germline loops: CDR1 ENHRY, CDR2 SYGVKD. Trimming stripped 2 bases from V and 6 bases from J, with 11 bases between. The CDR3, as DNA: TGTGCCATCAGTGAGAGGACTGTTGTCGAGCAGTACTTC. Its protein product is CAISERTVVEQYF.

The chain has TRBV18 and TRBJ2-1; no clear D gene. This CDR3 comprises 14 residues. Germline V CDR1 and CDR2: KGHSH, LQKENI. Trimming stripped 3 bases from V and 10 bases from J, with 16 bases between. The CDR3 is CASSPRPLTEEQFF. The CDR3, as DNA: TGTGCCAGCTCACCGAGACCCTTGACGGAGGAGCAGTTCTTC.

The rearrangement uses TRBV14 and TRBJ1-3; D is ambiguous. Germline V gene data show CDR1 as SGHDN and CDR2 as FVKESK. The CDR3 length is 13 residues. The V gene lost 4 bases and the J gene lost 4 bases, with 8 bases spanning the gap. The chain's CDR3 is CASSPTNGNTIYF. The CDR3, as DNA: TGTGCCAGCAGCCCGACAAACGGAAACACCATATATTTT.

The genes are TRBV4-2 and TRBJ2-3, with D possibly matching TRBD2 (6 bases). The CDR3 covers 16 residues. Trimming left V 1 base short and J 8 bases short, with 19 bases between. Germline V lookup: CDR1 LGHNA, CDR2 YNFKEQ. CDR3 bases: TGTGCCAGCAGCCAAGGGGCAAGGGAGGCAGGTGGTACGCAGTATTTT. Residues: CASSQGAREAGGTQYF.

The CDR3 DNA follows: TGTGCCAGCAGCCTGACCGGACAGAACACTGAAGCTTTCTTT. Translation: CASSLTGQNTEAFF. The chain combines TRBV9 with TRBJ1-1; possible D gene TRBD1, 5 bases. The germline gives CDR1 SGDLS, CDR2 YYNGEE. The CDR3 extends over 14 amino acids. V dropped 4 bases and J dropped 1 base, with 11 bases sitting between them.

This clone has just one count. The chain joins TRBV5-5 to TRBJ2-1; 9 nucleotides line up with TRBD2. With 0 bases clipped from V and 7 bases from J, the junction kept 5 bases outside the gene matches. The CDR3 consists of 15 residues. Germline CDR1 SGHKS, CDR2 YYEKEE (reference sequence). CDR3 sequence reads: CASSLEGLALNEQFF. CDR3 nucleotides: TGTGCCAGCAGCTTGGAAGGACTAGCGCTAAATGAGCAGTTCTTC. Variable domain in full (rest from reference TRBV5-5 and TRBJ2-1): DAGVTQSPTHLIKTRGQQVTLRCSPISGHKSVSWYQQVLGQGPQFIFQYYEKEERGRGNFPDRFSARQFPNYSSELNVNALLLGDSALYLCASSLEGLALNEQFFGPGTRLTVL.

The V call is TRBV10-1, the J call TRBJ1-1, with unresolved D. Germline assignment: CDR1 WNHNN and CDR2 SYGVQD (reference sequence). This CDR3 has 14 amino acids. The germline V and J ends were trimmed by 5 bases and 0 bases, with 10 bases remaining between them. The CDR3 DNA is TGCGCCAGCAGTCAGACGGGAATGAACACTGAAGCTTTCTTT. It encodes CASSQTGMNTEAFF.

The V gene is TRBV4-2, the J gene TRBJ2-2; D is unresolved. Germline values: CDR1 LGHNA, CDR2 YNFKEQ. The CDR3 totals 15 residues. Trimming left V 3 bases short and J 2 bases short, with 10 bases between. DNA for the CDR3: TGTGCCAGCAGCCATTTCGGGTCAAACACCGGGGAGCTGTTTTTT. This sequence encodes CASSHFGSNTGELFF.

The chain carries TRBV6-5 and TRBJ2-1; 9 bases match TRBD2. J lost 4 bases, V lost 2 bases, and 6 bases had no gene match. The germline CDR1 and CDR2 sequences are MNHEY and SVGAGI. CDR3 length equals 16 residues. As DNA, the CDR3 is TGTGCCAGCAGTTACAGCGGGAGGACCTCTTACAATGAGCAGTTCTTC. This sequence encodes CASSYSGRTSYNEQFF.

V and J are TRBV19 and TRBJ1-1, with TRBD1 identical over 7 bases. CDR1 and CDR2 from the germline V gene are LNHDA and SQIVND (reference sequence). The junction had 16 bases not matched to a gene; V was cut back by 7 bases and J by 11 bases. The CDR3 has 14 amino acids. CDR3 in amino acids: CASTGGQTARSAFF. Written as DNA, the CDR3 is TGTGCCAGTACTGGGGGACAGACCGCGCGTTCGGCTTTCTTT.